A selection of T cell receptor beta chains follows, all from one sample in a study of OX40 agonist ivuxolimab in advanced cancers. Some clones are missing from TCRdb's copy, which holds only in-frame ones; the method was immunoSEQ multiplex PCR. The table has more than 40,000 clones, about 88% seen once. Material: CD4+ or CD8+ T cells sorted from blood, obtained in a trial of the OX40 agonist ivuxolimab. These receptor sequences come from an adult with an advanced solid tumor such as melanoma, head and neck, liver or kidney cancer. CDR3s include the opening cysteine and the closing phenylalanine or tryptophan. A D gene is named only where the DNA matches it firmly. A row's size may be missing; if present it is once, few, many or a size class.

>TRBJ2-3|TRBV29-1|TRBD2|NA
CSVGKLAVTDTQYF
TGCAGCGTTGGAAAACTAGCGGTCACAGATACGCAGTATTTT
>TRBJ2-1|TRBV18|TRBD2|NA
CASSPGRLAGGTYNEQFF
TGTGCCAGCTCACCAGGCAGACTAGCGGGGGGGACTTACAATGAGCAGTTCTTC
>TRBJ2-2|TRBV11-2|TRBD2|NA
CASSRTSGRAGELFF
TGTGCCAGCAGCCGGACTAGCGGGAGGGCTGGGGAGCTGTTTTTT
>TRBJ2-3|TRBV5-1|NA|NA
CASSLRQVKTDTQYF
TGCGCCAGCAGCCTCCGACAGGTAAAGACAGATACGCAGTATTTT
>TRBJ2-3|TRBV18|NA|NA
CASSPLPRDGTDTQYF
TGTGCCAGCTCACCACTTCCCCGGGACGGGACAGATACGCAGTATTTT
>TRBJ2-1|TRBV5-5|NA|NA
CASSPVGGGGYNEQFF
TGTGCCAGCAGCCCCGTCGGTGGCGGAGGCTACAATGAGCAGTTCTTC
>TRBJ2-7|TRBV29-1|TRBD2|once
CSVFVLAGGYEQYF
TGCAGCGTTTTCGTACTAGCGGGAGGCTACGAGCAGTACTTC
>TRBJ1-1|TRBV7-9|NA|medium-sized
CASSPEGRATEAFF
TGTGCCAGCAGCCCCGAAGGACGGGCCACTGAAGCTTTCTTT
>TRBJ2-2|TRBV5-1|TRBD2|NA
CASSPGLAGAAGELFF
TGCGCCAGCAGCCCCGGACTAGCGGGAGCGGCCGGGGAGCTGTTTTTT
>TRBJ2-2|TRBV19|TRBD2|few
CASRLAGGGELFF
TGTGCCAGTAGACTAGCGGGAGGCGGGGAGCTGTTTTTT
>TRBJ1-1|TRBV27|NA|once
CASAGAYTEAFF
TGTGCCAGCGCAGGGGCTTACACTGAAGCTTTCTTT
>TRBJ2-2|TRBV27|TRBD1|few
CASSSDRGITGELFF
TGTGCCAGCAGTTCCGACAGGGGGATCACCGGGGAGCTGTTTTTT
>TRBJ1-3|TRBV7-9|NA|NA
CASSPRVPEAGNTIYF
TGTGCCAGCAGCCCGAGGGTCCCGGAGGCTGGAAACACCATATATTTT
>TRBJ1-1|TRBV19|NA|NA
CASSIWTLNTEAFF
TGTGCCAGTAGTATCTGGACACTGAACACTGAAGCTTTCTTT
>TRBJ2-7|TRBV10-3|TRBD1|NA
CAISDRGQGATYEQYF
TGTGCCATCAGTGATCGGGGACAGGGGGCGACCTACGAGCAGTACTTC
>TRBJ1-2|TRBV29-1|NA|few
CSVGAGSAGYTF
TGCAGCGTTGGCGCAGGGAGTGCTGGCTACACCTTC
>TRBJ2-7|TRBV5-1|NA|once
CASRRDADYEQYF
TGCGCCAGCCGCCGGGACGCTGACTACGAGCAGTACTTC
>TRBJ1-2|TRBV7-9|TRBD1|NA
CASSRDRGGGYTF
TGTGCCAGCAGCCGGGACAGGGGAGGTGGCTACACCTTC
>TRBJ2-1|TRBV7-6|NA|few
CASSPSPGRDGEQFF
TGTGCCAGCAGCCCTAGCCCAGGCAGGGACGGTGAGCAGTTCTTC
>TRBJ2-3|TRBV13|NA|NA
CASSLIGDTQYF
TGTGCCAGCAGCTTAATTGGAGATACGCAGTATTTT
>TRBJ1-4|TRBV7-2|NA|few
CASSLSGARGEKLFF
TGTGCCAGCAGCTTGTCCGGGGCTAGGGGTGAAAAACTGTTTTTT
>TRBJ2-3|TRBV5-1|TRBD1|NA
CASSLFPPGQGAGDTQYF
TGCGCCAGCAGCTTGTTTCCTCCGGGACAGGGGGCAGGGGATACGCAGTATTTT
>TRBJ2-1|TRBV28|NA|NA
CASSFPGLAANEQFF
TGTGCCAGCAGTTTTCCGGGTCTAGCCGCGAATGAGCAGTTCTTC
>TRBJ1-4|TRBV27|NA|NA
CASSYREGEKLFF
TGTGCCAGCAGTTACAGGGAGGGCGAAAAACTGTTTTTT
>TRBJ1-5|TRBV27|TRBD1|once
CASRLGTGGVGQPQHF
TGTGCCAGCAGACTGGGGACAGGGGGCGTAGGTCAGCCCCAGCATTTT
>TRBJ1-1|TRBV19|NA|few
CASSIVQGGTEAFF
TGTGCCAGTAGTATAGTACAGGGCGGCACTGAAGCTTTCTTT
>TRBJ2-7|TRBV7-6|NA|few
CASSFQDNSYEQYF
TGTGCCAGCAGCTTCCAGGACAACTCCTACGAGCAGTACTTC
>TRBJ1-4|TRBV5-1|NA|once
CASSSTSDGGRLFF
TGCGCCAGCAGCTCGACCTCCGACGGGGGGAGACTGTTTTTT
>TRBJ1-5|TRBV28|NA|NA
CASSWGGTGNQPQHF
TGTGCCAGCAGTTGGGGGGGGACTGGCAATCAGCCCCAGCATTTT
>TRBJ2-5|TRBV18|NA|NA
CASSPKALETQYF
TGTGCCAGCTCCCCCAAAGCTTTGGAGACCCAGTACTTC
>TRBJ1-5|TRBV15|NA|NA
CATSRGGASQPQHF
TGTGCCACCAGCAGAGGAGGGGCAAGTCAGCCCCAGCATTTT
>TRBJ1-2|TRBV6-1|NA|NA
CASSEDVRGKGYTF
TGTGCCAGCAGTGAAGACGTCAGGGGTAAGGGCTACACCTTC
>TRBJ1-4|TRBV9|TRBD1|NA
CASSPQGAGEKLFF
TGTGCCAGCAGCCCCCAGGGGGCTGGAGAAAAACTGTTTTTT